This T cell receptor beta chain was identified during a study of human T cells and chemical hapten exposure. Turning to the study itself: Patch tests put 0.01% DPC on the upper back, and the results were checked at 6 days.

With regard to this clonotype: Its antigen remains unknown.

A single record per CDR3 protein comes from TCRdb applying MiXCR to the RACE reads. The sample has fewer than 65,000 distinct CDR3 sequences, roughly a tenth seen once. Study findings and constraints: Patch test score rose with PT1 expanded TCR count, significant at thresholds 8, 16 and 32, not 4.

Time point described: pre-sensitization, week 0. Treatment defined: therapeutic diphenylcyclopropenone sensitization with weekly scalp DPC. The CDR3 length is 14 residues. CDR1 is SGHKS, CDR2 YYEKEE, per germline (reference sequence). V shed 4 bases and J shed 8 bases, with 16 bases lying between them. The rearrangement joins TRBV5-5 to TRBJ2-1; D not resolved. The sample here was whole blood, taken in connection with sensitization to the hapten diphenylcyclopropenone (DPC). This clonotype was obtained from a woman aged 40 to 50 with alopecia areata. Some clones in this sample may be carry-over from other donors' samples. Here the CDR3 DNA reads TGTGCCAGCAGCCCTATCATCTTAGGAGATGAGCAGTTCTTC. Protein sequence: CASSPIILGDEQFF.